This TCR beta chain stems from a study of T cells after yellow fever vaccination. Study results and caveats: CD4 and CD8 compartments shared a small share of clonotypes, likely from convergent recombination. The secondary response was weaker but peaked faster, day 5 versus 15.

Germline assignment: CDR1 SGHKS and CDR2 YYEKEE (reference sequence). V was shortened by 4 bases and J by 4 bases, with 14 bases between the two germline ends. CDR3 length: 15 amino acids. As concerns this clonotype: As yet, its antigen is unknown.

Researchers made TCR cDNA using 5'RACE template switching, and this step added a universal primer site and UMIs. TCRdb re-derived calls from the 5' RACE reads in MiXCR, one entry per CDR3 protein. This sample carries about 330,000 distinct CDR3 sequences, around 6.8% of them seen once, and the ten largest clones take roughly a sixth. The sequences come from PBMCs, collected more than 40 days after the first yellow fever vaccination. The clonotype comes from a man aged 18 to 30 who received the YFV17D yellow fever vaccine. J is TRBJ1-4 and V is TRBV5-5; D not resolved. The CDR3 reads CASSLDRPINEKLFF. DNA for the CDR3: TGTGCCAGCAGCCTTGACCGTCCCATTAATGAAAAACTGTTTTTT.